This is a list of T cell receptor beta chains from one sample in a study of cytotoxic CD8 clonotypes in ibrutinib-treated CLL. Repertoires were generated with immunoSEQ multiplex PCR, while TCRdb's copy carries only in-frame clones and drops some. The sample has some 80,000 clones, around 79% seen once. The specimen comprised PBMCs, sampled after 12 months of ibrutinib treatment. All receptors derive from a human donor with chronic lymphocytic leukemia. The CDR3 runs from the conserved cysteine through the conserved F or W. Each record gives: clone size, D gene, CDR3 length, V gene, J gene, CDR3 DNA, CDR3 protein. The D gene is left open where the match is weak. Clone size is stated in some rows and not others, as once, few, many or a class when expanded.

-	TRBD2	16	TRBV9	TRBJ2-1	TGTGCCAGCAGCGTAGGTCTAGCGGGGAGGTACAATGAGCAGTTCTTC	CASSVGLAGRYNEQFF
-	-	15	TRBV18	TRBJ1-1	TGTGCCAGCTCCCGGGGGTCGGGGGCTAACACTGAAGCTTTCTTT	CASSRGSGANTEAFF
few	-	13	TRBV9	TRBJ1-1	TGTGCCAGCAGCGTAGGAGGGGACACTGAAGCTTTCTTT	CASSVGGDTEAFF
-	TRBD2	14	TRBV7-6	TRBJ2-7	TGTGCCAGCAGCGCCTCGGGACTAGCCTACGAGCAGTACTTC	CASSASGLAYEQYF
-	TRBD1	15	TRBV5-1	TRBJ2-5	TGCGCCAGCAGCTTAGACAGGGGAAGAGGGGAGACCCAGTACTTC	CASSLDRGRGETQYF
-	-	15	TRBV7-8	TRBJ1-2	TGTGCCAGCAGCTTGGGGACGGGGGTCCCCTATGGCTACACCTTC	CASSLGTGVPYGYTF
-	-	11	TRBV28	TRBJ2-1	TGTGCCAGCAGTTTATTACGGGAGCAGTTCTTC	CASSLLREQFF
-	-	14	TRBV7-9	TRBJ1-3	TGTGCCAGCAGCTTAGGGGCCGCGGGGGACACCATATATTTT	CASSLGAAGDTIYF
-	-	14	TRBV5-1	TRBJ2-7	TGCGCCAGCAGCTTCGTAGCAGGGACCTACGAGCAGTACTTC	CASSFVAGTYEQYF
once	TRBD2	18	TRBV4-2	TRBJ2-5	TGTGCCAGCAGCCAAGAGCTTGGGGCTAGCGGGGGTCAAGAGACCCAGTACTTC	CASSQELGASGGQETQYF
-	-	14	TRBV7-9	TRBJ2-7	TGTGCCAGCAGGACGGGGTCAAAACCCTACGAGCAGTACTTC	CASRTGSKPYEQYF
-	TRBD2	14	TRBV14	TRBJ2-5	TGTGCCAGCAGCCAAGATTGGGACTACGAGACCCAGTACTTC	CASSQDWDYETQYF
-	TRBD2	15	TRBV5-6	TRBJ2-3	TGTGCCAGCAGCCCGGGGGGGAGAGGCACAGATACGCAGTATTTT	CASSPGGRGTDTQYF